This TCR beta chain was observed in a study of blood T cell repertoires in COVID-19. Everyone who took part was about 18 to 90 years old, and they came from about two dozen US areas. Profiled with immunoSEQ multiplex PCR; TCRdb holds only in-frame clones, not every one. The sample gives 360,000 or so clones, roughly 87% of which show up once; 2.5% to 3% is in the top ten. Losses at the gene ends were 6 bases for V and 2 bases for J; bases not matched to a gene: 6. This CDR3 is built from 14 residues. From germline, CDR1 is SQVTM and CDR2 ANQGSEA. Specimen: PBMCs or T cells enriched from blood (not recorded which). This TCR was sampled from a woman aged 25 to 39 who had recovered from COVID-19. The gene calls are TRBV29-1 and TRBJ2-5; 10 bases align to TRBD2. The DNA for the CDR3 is TGCAGCGTACCGGGACTAGCGACTCAAGAGACCCAGTACTTC. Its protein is CSVPGLATQETQYF.